The clone carrying this TCR beta chain was seen repeatedly, ten times or more. The antigen remains unidentified. This entry comes from a study of breast tumors, draining lymph nodes, adjacent tissues. Study-level findings and limits: Tumors had less TCR diversity than lymph nodes, more than nontumor tissue. Compared with basal-like, luminal-like tumors shared significantly more repertoire with nontumor tissue.

TCRdb recomputed calls from the multiplex PCR reads with MiXCR, one row per CDR3 protein. This table has roughly 70,000 distinct CDR3 sequences, roughly 44% appearing once. CDR3 length equals 14 residues. CDR1 and CDR2 from the germline V gene are SGDLS and YYNGEE. V lost 0 bases to trimming and J lost 4 bases, with 7 bases between them. Sequencing was done on a sample of breast tumor tissue. The rearrangement links TRBV9 to TRBJ1-4, with D hard to call. The origin of this receptor is a female donor with breast cancer. Some clones in this sample may be carry-over from other donors' samples. CDR3 sequence reads: CASSVAPGNEKLFF. The CDR3 nucleotides read TGTGCCAGCAGCGTAGCCCCGGGTAATGAAAAACTGTTTTTT.